This TCR beta chain was identified during a study of CD8 T cells in Susac syndrome. Negative isolation was applied to CD8+ and CD4+ T cells, and FACS enrichment was applied to TEMRA cells. The CDR3 totals 15 residues. Losses at the gene ends were 0 bases for V and 5 bases for J; bases not matched to a gene: 6. Germline lookup yields CDR1 SGDLS and CDR2 YYNGEE. Reverse transcription of about 0.5 to 1 ug RNA used random hexamers. Coverage of TCR beta CDR3 amplification by immunoSEQ multiplex PCR extended to 54 Vbeta and 13 Jbeta. MiXCR was run by TCRdb on the immunoSEQ multiplex PCR reads, yielding one entry per CDR3 protein. The sample has roughly 180,000 distinct CDR3 sequences; approximately 94% are singletons.

This sequence originates from a human donor in good health. Sequencing used CD4+ T cells from PBMCs. The chain recombines TRBV9 with TRBJ2-5, with 8 nucleotides matching TRBD2. The CDR3 protein is CASSVVSGSGETQYF. The CDR3 DNA is TGTGCCAGCAGCGTAGTGAGCGGGAGCGGGGAGACCCAGTACTTC.